This TCR beta chain was sequenced in a study of T-cell memory formation after mild COVID-19. As for this clonotype: Its antigen is currently unknown.

Study conclusions and caveats: While clones contracting from day 15 to 85 were balanced between CD4 and CD8, later expanders leaned CD4+. Cross-reactive memory seemingly joined, as some responding clones were found in pre-infection memory. Contracting clones localized mainly to CM and EM when CD4+ and mainly to EMRA when CD8+.

MiXCR was run by TCRdb on the 5' RACE reads, yielding one entry per CDR3 protein. This table holds 380,000 or so distinct CDR3 sequences, approximately 15% found once. This CDR3 has 15 residues. Germline lookup yields CDR1 SNHLY and CDR2 FYNNEI. V lost 5 bases to trimming and J lost 0 bases; unmatched junction nucleotides: 3. The V call is TRBV2, the J call TRBJ1-3; 8 positions match TRBD1. Input material: PBMCs or a T cell subset sorted from them (not recorded which). The source is a man aged 18-30 years who had mild COVID-19 (a few samples of this study predate the infection). Cell type and time point are not known. The CDR3 coding sequence is TGTGCCAGCAGTCGGACAGGGATCTCTGGAAACACCATATATTTT. This translates into CASSRTGISGNTIYF.